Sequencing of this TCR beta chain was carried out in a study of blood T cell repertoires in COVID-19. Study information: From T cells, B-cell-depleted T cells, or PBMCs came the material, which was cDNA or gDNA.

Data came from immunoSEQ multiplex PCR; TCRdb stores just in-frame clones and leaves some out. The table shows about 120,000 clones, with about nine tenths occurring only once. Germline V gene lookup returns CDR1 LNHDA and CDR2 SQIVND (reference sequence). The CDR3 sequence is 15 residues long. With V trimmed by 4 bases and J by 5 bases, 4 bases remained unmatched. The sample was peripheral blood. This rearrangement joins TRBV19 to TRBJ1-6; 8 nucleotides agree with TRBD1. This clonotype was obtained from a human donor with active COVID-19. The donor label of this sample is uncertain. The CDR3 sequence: CASSRDRKNNSPLHF. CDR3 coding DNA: TGTGCCAGTAGTAGGGACAGGAAAAATAATTCACCCCTCCACTTT.